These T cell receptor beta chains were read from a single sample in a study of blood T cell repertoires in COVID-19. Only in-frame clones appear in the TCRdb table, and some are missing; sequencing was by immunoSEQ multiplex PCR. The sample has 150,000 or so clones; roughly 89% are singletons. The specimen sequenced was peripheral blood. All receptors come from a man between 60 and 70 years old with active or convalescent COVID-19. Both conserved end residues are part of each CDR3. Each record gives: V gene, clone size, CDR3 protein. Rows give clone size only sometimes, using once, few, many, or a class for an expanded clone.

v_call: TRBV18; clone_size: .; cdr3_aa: CASSRQVRETQYF
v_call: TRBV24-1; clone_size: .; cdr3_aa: CATSDQRNSNQPQHF
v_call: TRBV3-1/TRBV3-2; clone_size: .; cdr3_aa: CASSQGAIGAYEQYF
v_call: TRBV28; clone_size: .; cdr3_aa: CASSPTGGGGETEAFF
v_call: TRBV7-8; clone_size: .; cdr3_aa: CASSLRDRGSEAFF
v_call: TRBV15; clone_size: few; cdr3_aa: CATSRGGTGPNYGYTF
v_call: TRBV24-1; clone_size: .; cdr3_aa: CATSGTGGTYEQYF
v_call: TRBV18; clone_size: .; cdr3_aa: CATASQGGSTEAFF
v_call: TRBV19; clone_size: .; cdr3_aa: CASSIGGVYGYTF
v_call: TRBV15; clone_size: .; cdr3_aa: CATSRAPKGFAEAFF
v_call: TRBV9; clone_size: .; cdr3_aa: CASSVGATNEKLFF
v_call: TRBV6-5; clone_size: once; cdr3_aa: CASRVGSYGYTF
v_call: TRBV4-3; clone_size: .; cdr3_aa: CASSRESGSQETQYF
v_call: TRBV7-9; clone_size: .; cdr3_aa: CASSRIVTEFGNTIYF
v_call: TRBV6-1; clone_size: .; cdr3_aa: CASSEGAGRKDTIYF
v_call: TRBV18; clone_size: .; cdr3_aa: CASSPDTGGDTF
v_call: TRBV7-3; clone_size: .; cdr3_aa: CASNNRGTGELFF
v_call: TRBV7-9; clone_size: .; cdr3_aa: CASSPLTPNPQNIQYF
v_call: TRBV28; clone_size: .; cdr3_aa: CASSPGDRLNSPLHF
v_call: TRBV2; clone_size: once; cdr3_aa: CASGGEEGAYNEQFF
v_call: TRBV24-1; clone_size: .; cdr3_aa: CATSDLTRQGTGELFF
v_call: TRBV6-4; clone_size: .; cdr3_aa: CASSIQGDEQYF
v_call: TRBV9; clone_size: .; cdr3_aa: CASSVGGDTGELFF
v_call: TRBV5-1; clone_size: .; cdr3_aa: CASSQMTGSADGYTF
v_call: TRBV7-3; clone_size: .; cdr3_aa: CASSLLGQAWGYTF
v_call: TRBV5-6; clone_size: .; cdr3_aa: CASSRTANQPQHF
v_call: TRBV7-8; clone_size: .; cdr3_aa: CASSDKTGTGTNYGYTF
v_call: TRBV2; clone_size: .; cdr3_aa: CALPNEQFF
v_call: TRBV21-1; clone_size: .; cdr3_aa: CASDTEKRFTDTQYF
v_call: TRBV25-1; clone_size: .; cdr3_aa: CASSERGQWSTEAFF
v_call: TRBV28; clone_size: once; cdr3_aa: CASSPIPQQKNTEAFF
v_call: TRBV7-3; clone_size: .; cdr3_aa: CASSLQASGANVLTF
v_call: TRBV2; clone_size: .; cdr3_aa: CASSAASGAPQETQYF
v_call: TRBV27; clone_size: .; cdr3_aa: CASGALQGISYEQYF
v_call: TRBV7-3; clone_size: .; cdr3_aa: CASLIAEYTF
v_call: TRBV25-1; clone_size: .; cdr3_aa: CASTETGRNTEAFF
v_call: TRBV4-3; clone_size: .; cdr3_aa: CASSQGGAGQGAYTF
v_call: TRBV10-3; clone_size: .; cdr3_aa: CAISEWQGPYEQYF